This T cell receptor (beta chain) comes out of a study of identical twins. Study-wide results and limits: Out-of-frame beta chain sequences displayed weaker excess sharing between twins. Models predicted less out-of-frame TCR alpha sharing in monozygotic twins than was found. Clonotypes of the beta chain that were abundant in cord blood carried fewer insertions (memory repertoires showed none).

The CDR3 runs to 15 residues. Per germline, CDR1 SGHTA and CDR2 FQGTGA. Trimming took 4 bases from V and 1 from J; bases not matched to a gene: 5. A few counts support this clonotype. The target antigen is unknown. TCRdb processed the 5' RACE reads anew with MiXCR; each CDR3 protein has one entry. In the table there are hundreds of thousands of distinct CDR3 sequences, about 12% of which are singletons. The same data also went into a second study, on yellow fever vaccine responses in identical twins.

Material: PBMCs. This sequence was found in a woman younger than 35 in good health. The chain has TRBV7-3 and TRBJ1-1, with 8 bases identical to TRBD1. The DNA of the CDR3 is TGTGCCAGCAGCTCCGACGGACAGGGGAACACTGAAGCTTTCTTT. It encodes CASSSDGQGNTEAFF.